The 6 T cell receptor beta chains given below trace back to one sample, sequenced in a study of T-cell memory formation after mild COVID-19 listed by TCRdb under 2021. The method behind the library was 5' RACE. Instrument on record: Illumina NovaSeq 6000. TCRdb cleaned the public reads at Q25 with fastp, built clones with MiXCR and kept in-frame beta chains. Each CDR3 protein appears once, grouped with its most common genes and DNA. The sample table contains approximately 290,000 distinct CDR3 sequences; only one count was recorded for around 8% of them. Around a fifth of the sample goes to the ten largest clones. Sequenced input: PBMCs or a T cell subset sorted from them (not recorded which). The receptors shown here come from a man aged 18-30 years who had mild COVID-19 (a few samples of this study predate the infection). The sample titles of this study are shuffled in the database, so cell type and time point are left out; the donor was told from shared clones.

The chain links TRBV2 to TRBJ1-2, with D hard to call. CDR3 length equals 13 residues. Between the trimmed V and J ends, which lost 6 bases and 5 bases, there was a span of 13 bases. CDR1 is SNHLY and CDR2 is FYNNEI in the germline V gene. CDR3 sequence (DNA): TGTGCCAGCAGATCAGACGGACTTTATGGCTACACCTTC. This gives the protein CASRSDGLYGYTF.

A few counts support this clonotype. V and J are TRBV5-1 and TRBJ1-1, with D perhaps TRBD1 (5 bases). Germline CDR1 and CDR2: SGHRS and YFSETQ. The germline V and J ends were trimmed by 4 bases and 6 bases, with 19 bases remaining between them. This CDR3 contains 15 residues. Here the CDR3 reads CASSLLGGVGAEAFF. As DNA, the CDR3 is TGCGCCAGCAGCCTTCTCGGAGGGGTGGGGGCTGAAGCTTTCTTT.

In this sample, this clonotype turned up a few times. CDR3 bases: TGTGCCAGCAGCTTGAGGTCACCCCTCCACTTT. Its protein is CASSLRSPLHF. The chain has TRBV5-5 and TRBJ1-6, with D unresolved. The V gene's germline CDR1 is SGHKS and CDR2 YYEKEE (reference sequence). The ends were cut back, 1 base at V and 10 bases at J, with 3 bases in the middle. The CDR3 is 11 residues long.

This clonotype was observed many times. The J gene is TRBJ2-2, the V gene TRBV7-3; TRBD2 might be the D (6 bases). In germline, CDR1 is SGHTA, CDR2 FQGTGA. This CDR3 is built from 15 residues. Trimming removed 3 bases from V and 7 bases from J, with 15 bases in between. The CDR3 is CASSLAGPQGGELFF. The CDR3 DNA reads as TGTGCCAGCAGCTTGGCGGGACCCCAGGGCGGGGAGCTGTTTTTT.

The rearrangement joins TRBV4-2 to TRBJ2-2; no reliable D call. Germline CDR1 and CDR2: LGHNA and YNFKEQ. Trimming left V 4 bases short and J 5 bases short, with 8 bases between. The CDR3 totals 13 residues. The CDR3 spells CASSRLGTGELFF. CDR3 bases: TGTGCCAGCAGCCGATTAGGGACCGGGGAGCTGTTTTTT.

Worth noting for this clonotype: Sequence at one end of the junction differs from germline and may be a read error. J is TRBJ2-7 and V is TRBV3-1; D may be TRBD1 (6 bases). Germline assignment: CDR1 LGHDT and CDR2 YNNKEL (reference sequence). This CDR3 comprises 13 residues. The CDR3: CAGSQDRQGPQYF. The DNA of the CDR3 is TGTGCCGGCAGCCAAGATCGGCAGGGGCCGCAGTACTTC.